This T cell receptor beta chain is from a study of T cells in women clearing cervical HPV infection. Study-wide background: Case blood was drawn when the lesion was first found; control blood after infection became undetectable. Whole-study findings and limits: Effector/memory and HPV-specific T cells were not isolated, and association timing is unknown. TRBV6-7 relative abundance averaged roughly 0.1% in cases and about 0.15% in controls.

Trimming shortened V by 5 bases and J by 6 bases, and 13 bases separated the two germline ends. There are 14 residues in the CDR3. In germline, CDR1 is SGHAT, CDR2 FQNNGV. Method: immunoSEQ multiplex PCR; TCRdb's copy keeps in-frame clones and lacks some. Seen in this sample are 30,000 to 45,000 clones; the ten most common clones hold approximately 5.9%. In the case of this clone: Its antigen is not identified. The sequence runs out 3 residues before the end of the CDR3; the remainder is reconstructed from the germline J gene.

The TCR originated in a woman aged 18-70 years with a cervical HPV16 infection that either progressed to CIN3+ or cleared (not recorded which). Sequenced: blood buffy coat. The chain is built from TRBV11-2 and TRBJ2-2, with D possibly being TRBD1 (6 bases). The covered CDR3 bases are TGTGCCAGCAGCCCGGTAACAGGGCCCGGGGAG. Translated, it gives CASSPVTGPGE. The whole CDR3 sequence is CASSPVTGPGELFF.